Below, 16 T cell receptor beta chains from the same sample are listed, as sequenced in a study of cytomegalovirus exposure and HLA in healthy donors. The PCR was carried out with 60 Vbeta primers and 13 Jbeta primers. Assay: immunoSEQ multiplex PCR; the TCRdb copy retains only in-frame clones and omits some. This sample has around 150,000 clones, with 60% to 80% found just once. Source material: PBMCs. The source is a man in his thirties or forties in good health and CMV-seronegative.

This clone has a handful of counts. V gene TRBV6-5 combines with J gene TRBJ1-2; no reliable D call. CDR3 length equals 13 residues. Looked up from germline, CDR1 is MNHEY and CDR2 is SVGAGI. Trimming took off 0 bases at V and 6 bases at J, with 8 bases between the two ends. The CDR3 sequence: CASSYSGGDGYTF. Here the CDR3 DNA reads TGTGCCAGCAGTTACTCCGGCGGAGATGGCTACACCTTC.

The chain employs TRBV28 and TRBJ2-7; D call uncertain. The CDR3 totals 14 residues. V was cut by 6 bases and J by 2 bases, with 14 bases left in between. Germline V CDR1 and CDR2: MDHEN, SYDVKM. This chain's CDR3 is CASSPPERPYEQYF. The CDR3 nucleotides are TGTGCCAGCAGCCCCCCCGAGAGGCCCTACGAGCAGTACTTC.

V and J are TRBV5-4 and TRBJ2-7; 14 bases fit TRBD2. V trimming: 5 bases; J trimming: 2 bases; junction bases outside the gene matches: 15. The CDR3 is 19 amino acids. The V gene's germline CDR1 is SGHNT and CDR2 YYREEE (reference sequence). The CDR3 sequence is CASSRGGTSGSLGTYEQYF. The CDR3 nucleotides read TGTGCCAGCAGTCGTGGAGGGACTAGCGGGAGTCTAGGGACCTACGAGCAGTACTTC.

The sample holds a few counts of this clone. The J gene is TRBJ2-1, the V gene TRBV28, with 11 bases aligning to TRBD2. The J segment lost 9 bases and the V segment lost 5 bases, leaving 9 bases of the junction unmatched. Germline V gene data show CDR1 as MDHEN and CDR2 as SYDVKM. There are 15 residues in the CDR3. The CDR3 nucleotides are TGTGCCAGCAGTGGGGGTAGCGGGAGGGCCGGTGAGCAGTTCTTC. Amino acids: CASSGGSGRAGEQFF. The variable domain in full, with the rest retrieved from reference TRBV28 and TRBJ2-1, is DVKVTQSSRYLVKRTGEKVFLECVQDMDHENMFWYRQDPGLGLRLIYFSYDVKMKEKGDIPEGYSVSREKKERFSLILESASTNQTSMYLCASSGGSGRAGEQFFGPGTRLTVL.

This rearrangement joins TRBV27 to TRBJ2-1, with D perhaps TRBD2 (6 bases). The germline V and J ends were trimmed by 2 bases and 5 bases, with 16 bases remaining between them. The CDR3 sequence is 16 residues long. The germline gives CDR1 MNHEY, CDR2 SMNVEV (reference sequence). The CDR3 nucleotides read TGTGCCAGCAGTTTAATGGGCGGGGTGGCCAACAATGAGCAGTTCTTC. Translating gives CASSLMGGVANNEQFF.

The chain employs TRBV2 and TRBJ2-2, with 13 bases that match TRBD2. There are 19 residues in the CDR3. CDR1 and CDR2 from the germline V gene are SNHLY and FYNNEI. With V trimmed by 6 bases and J by 4 bases, 14 bases remained unmatched. DNA for the CDR3: TGTGCCAGCAGGGAAAGAAGGACTAGCGGGAGTGGGGGCACCGGGGAGCTGTTTTTT. It yields the protein CASRERRTSGSGGTGELFF. Full variable domain (missing parts from reference TRBV2 and TRBJ2-2): EPEVTQTPSHQVTQMGQEVILRCVPISNHLYFYWYRQILGQKVEFLVSFYNNEISEKSEIFDDQFSVERPDGSNFTLKIRSTKLEDSAMYFCASRERRTSGSGGTGELFFGEGSRLTVL.

The V and J genes are TRBV7-2 and TRBJ1-5; D uncertain. This CDR3 spans 14 amino acids. CDR1 is SGHTA, CDR2 FQGNSA, per germline. Trimming stripped 1 base from V and 4 bases from J, with 8 bases between. The CDR3: CASSLVAGNQPQHF. The DNA for the CDR3 is TGTGCCAGCAGCTTAGTGGCGGGTAATCAGCCCCAGCATTTT. The entire variable domain, with the rest obtained from reference TRBV7-2 and TRBJ1-5, is as follows: GAGVSQSPSNKVTEKGKDVELRCDPISGHTALYWYRQSLGQGLEFLIYFQGNSAPDKSGLPSDRFSAERTGGSVSTLTIQRTQQEDSAVYLCASSLVAGNQPQHFGDGTRLSIL.

The count of this clone is one. The J gene is TRBJ2-1, the V gene TRBV6-1, with D perhaps TRBD1 (5 bases). The V and J ends lost 2 bases and 9 bases respectively, with 5 bases between them. Germline V gives CDR1 MNHNS, CDR2 SASEGT. The CDR3 has 11 residues. For the CDR3, the DNA is TGTGCCAGCAGTGAAAGGGGTGAGCAGTTCTTC. Translating gives CASSERGEQFF.

V is TRBV19 and J is TRBJ1-2; 9 nucleotides match TRBD1. This CDR3 contains 14 residues. The germline V gene encodes CDR1 LNHDA and CDR2 SQIVND (reference sequence). The J segment lost 5 bases and the V segment lost 5 bases, leaving 6 bases of the junction unmatched. CDR3 nucleotides: TGTGCCAGTAGTCCCAGGACAGGGGCATATGGCTACACCTTC. Encoded protein: CASSPRTGAYGYTF. The complete variable domain, with remaining parts taken from reference TRBV19 and TRBJ1-2, reads DGGITQSPKYLFRKEGQNVTLSCEQNLNHDAMYWYRQDPGQGLRLIYYSQIVNDFQKGDIAEGYSVSREKKESFPLTVTSAQKNPTAFYLCASSPRTGAYGYTFGSGTRLTVV.

A remark on this clone: One end of the junction fails to match germline, which may point to a read error. The chain has TRBV15 and TRBJ1-1; D is unresolved. The CDR3 covers 16 residues. Looked up from germline, CDR1 is LNHNV and CDR2 is YYDKDF (reference sequence). The CDR3 DNA reads TGTGCCACCACCAGACCCGGGAGGGAACGGAACACTGAAGCTTTCTTT. Protein product: CATTRPGRERNTEAFF.

This CDR3 reads CASSSLLAGGRDTQYF. The CDR3 nucleotides read TGTGCCAGCAGCTCCCTACTAGCGGGAGGAAGGGATACGCAGTATTTT. This chain joins TRBV7-9 and TRBJ2-3, with 12 positions matching TRBD2. Germline assignment: CDR1 SEHNR and CDR2 FQNEAQ (reference sequence). Trimming removed 4 bases from V and 6 bases from J; junction bases left unmatched: 8. CDR3 length: 16 amino acids.

The genes are TRBV5-1 and TRBJ2-3, with D unresolved. The germline V gene encodes CDR1 SGHRS and CDR2 YFSETQ. Trimming shortened V by 0 bases and J by 3 bases, and 8 bases separated the two germline ends. The CDR3 covers 14 residues. CDR3 residues: CASSLGLLTDTQYF. The CDR3 DNA reads TGCGCCAGCAGCTTGGGGCTGTTAACAGATACGCAGTATTTT.

V is TRBV5-6 and J is TRBJ2-7, with 13 bases aligning to TRBD2. The V segment lost 4 bases and the J segment 6 bases; nucleotides outside the gene matches: 7. Germline lookup yields CDR1 SGHDT and CDR2 YYEEEE. This CDR3 is 15 amino acids long. The CDR3 loop reads CASSPGLAGVTEQYF. In DNA form, the CDR3 reads TGTGCCAGCAGCCCCGGACTAGCGGGAGTAACCGAGCAGTACTTC.

This clone was picked up a small number of times. V usage is TRBV5-4 and J usage is TRBJ2-7; the D is unclear. Trimming took off 2 bases at V and 2 bases at J, with 17 bases between the two ends. From germline, CDR1 is SGHNT and CDR2 YYREEE (reference sequence). The CDR3 covers 16 residues. The CDR3 DNA reads TGTGCCAGCAGCTTCTATAACCCAAACAGCCCCTACGAGCAGTACTTC. The encoded protein is CASSFYNPNSPYEQYF.

The CDR3 nucleotides read TGTGCCAGCAGCGTCTATAGCGGGAGATCGGAGAGGAATGAGCAGTTCTTC. Its translation: CASSVYSGRSERNEQFF. The J gene is TRBJ2-1, the V gene TRBV9, with 9 bases fitting TRBD2. The V gene end was trimmed by 2 bases and the J gene end by 7 bases; junction bases not matched to a gene: 13. The germline V gene encodes CDR1 SGDLS and CDR2 YYNGEE. The CDR3 has 17 amino acids.

V and J are TRBV18 and TRBJ2-7; no clear D. The CDR3 extends over 13 amino acids. V lost 0 bases to trimming and J lost 4 bases, with 7 bases between them. CDR1 is KGHSH, CDR2 LQKENI, per germline. Here the CDR3 reads CASSPPTRYEQYF. As DNA, the CDR3 is TGTGCCAGCTCACCACCGACCAGGTACGAGCAGTACTTC.